This T cell receptor (beta chain) was captured by sequencing in a study of low-dose radiotherapy and immunotherapy resistance in tumors. About the study: Cohort 1 was given 0.5 Gy fractions every 2 weeks, 6.5 Gy in total. Each patient was administered nivolumab intravenously at 240 mg, which was a flat dose, every two weeks, along with intravenous ipilimumab at 1 mg/kg every six weeks.

The CDR3 is 15 amino acids. Germline V gene sequence: CDR1 SGHRS, CDR2 YFSETQ. The V and J ends lost 0 bases and 5 bases respectively, with 15 bases between them. Alpha- and beta-chain coverage of first-strand cDNA came from TRAV- and TRBV-specific primers. Amplification, which lasted around 18 PCR cycles, used a constant-region primer and V-primer adapter to amplify TCRs. TCRdb reprocessed the reads via MiXCR and lists one record per CDR3 protein. Of more than 50,000 distinct CDR3 sequences in the sample, approximately 25% were seen once. Stated time point: before trial treatment. Donors, who were enrolled in a single-arm phase I dose-escalation trial, received nivolumab, ipilimumab, aspirin, low-dose cyclophosphamide and low-dose radiotherapy. This clonotype was observed at least ten times.

This receptor was identified in a male donor with prostate cancer. Here the sequenced sample was PBMCs, taken before treatment. V gene TRBV5-1 combines with J gene TRBJ2-7, with D perhaps TRBD2 (6 bases). CDR3 loop: CASSLGSSGVDEQYF. The CDR3 bases are TGCGCCAGCAGCTTGGGGAGTAGCGGTGTGGACGAGCAGTACTTC.